This T cell receptor (beta chain) is drawn from a study of T cell changes during pregnancy in multiple sclerosis. This table comes from immunoSEQ multiplex PCR, and its TCRdb copy is limited to in-frame clones, with some not included. The table lists roughly 40,000 clones, 75% to 95% of them singletons. Germline trimming cut 4 bases from V and 0 bases from J; bases unmatched to any gene: 6. Germline assignment: CDR1 SEHNR and CDR2 FQNEAQ (reference sequence). The CDR3 is made up of 17 amino acids. Sequences were derived from CD4+ T cells from peripheral blood mononuclear cells, sampled in the third trimester of pregnancy. V gene TRBV7-9 combines with J gene TRBJ2-3; 11 positions match TRBD2. This receptor was obtained from a female donor with multiple sclerosis, enrolled in a pregnancy study. The DNA of the CDR3 is TGTGCCAGCAGCTGGGGAGTAGCGGGAGGGAGCACAGATACGCAGTATTTT. This encodes CASSWGVAGGSTDTQYF.